Sequencing of this TCR beta chain was carried out in a study of T cell clonotyping in hematopoietic cell transplantation. CDR3 size: 14 residues. V lost 5 bases and J 4 bases, leaving 14 bases between the germline ends. Germline CDR1 SEHNR, CDR2 FQNEAQ (reference sequence). General observations from the study: Few recipient clonotypes overlapped donors; over 95% were de novo at given depth. Pathologically expanded recipient clonotypes increased progressively from day 30 to day 180 as diversity fell.

This clone was picked up a small number of times. No antigen is known for it. Time point meaning: recipient sample about 28 days before transplant, after cytoreduction. Sequencing used immunoSEQ multiplex PCR; TCRdb keeps in-frame clones, though not all of them. Of about 18,000 clones listed, 86% are singletons. V usage is TRBV7-9 and J usage is TRBJ1-2; a possible D gene is TRBD1 (6 bases). This clonotype was obtained from a man between 45 and 60 years old with acute myeloid leukemia. Some clones in this sample may be carry-over from other donors' samples. The sequences come from peripheral blood mononuclear cells, collected before stem cell transplant. In nucleotides, the CDR3 is TGTGCCAGCAGCCGGAGTGGACAGATCTATGGCTACACCTTC. Residues: CASSRSGQIYGYTF.